This TCR beta chain was obtained from a study of T cell responses to AZD1222 COVID-19 vaccine. Overall study results and limits: Clonal diversity was possibly underestimated, and the donors were mostly white British, with more females. Repertoire samples came only from after the peak T cell response.

On this clone itself: Its antigen is unknown.

The repertoire was sequenced with immunoSEQ multiplex PCR; TCRdb's copy has only in-frame clones and lacks some. The repertoire consists of 73,000 or so clones, with less than 85% occurring once and the leading ten covering 40% to 55%. The CDR3 covers 15 residues. Germline V CDR1 and CDR2: LNHDA, SQIVND (reference sequence). Trimming cost V 5 bases and J 3 bases; bases outside gene matches: 8. The origin of this receptor is an adult who received the AZD1222 COVID-19 vaccine. The material sequenced was peripheral blood, taken 28 days after the second AZD1222 dose. J is TRBJ2-7 and V is TRBV19; TRBD2 matches at 9 bases. The CDR3 protein is CASSPIAGELYEQYF. CDR3 in DNA: TGTGCCAGTAGTCCCATAGCGGGAGAACTCTACGAGCAGTACTTC.